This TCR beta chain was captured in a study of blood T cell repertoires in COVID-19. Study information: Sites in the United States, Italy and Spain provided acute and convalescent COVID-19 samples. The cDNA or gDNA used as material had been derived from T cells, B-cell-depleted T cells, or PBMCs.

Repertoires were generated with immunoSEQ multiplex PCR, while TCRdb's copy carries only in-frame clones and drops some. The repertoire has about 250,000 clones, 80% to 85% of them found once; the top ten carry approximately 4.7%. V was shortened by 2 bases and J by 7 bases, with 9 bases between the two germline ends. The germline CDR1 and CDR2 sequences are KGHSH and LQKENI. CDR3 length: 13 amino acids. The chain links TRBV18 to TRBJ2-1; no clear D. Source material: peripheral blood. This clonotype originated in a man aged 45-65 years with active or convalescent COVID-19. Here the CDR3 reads CASSPKSSNEQFF. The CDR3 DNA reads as TGTGCCAGCTCACCAAAAAGCTCTAATGAGCAGTTCTTC.